These 7 T cell receptor beta chains originate from one sample sequenced in a study of blood T cell repertoires in COVID-19. Libraries were prepared by immunoSEQ multiplex PCR; TCRdb keeps only in-frame clonotypes and omits some of them. In the table there are some 180,000 clones, less than 80% of which are singletons. The sequenced sample was PBMCs or T cells enriched from blood (not recorded which). The receptors shown here come from a woman in her sixties or seventies in a cohort exposed to, infected with or recovered from COVID-19 (not recorded which).

This sequence joins TRBV28 and TRBJ2-1, with TRBD1 identical over 9 bases. With V trimmed by 7 bases and J by 5 bases, 6 bases remained unmatched. The CDR3 sequence is 14 residues long. The germline CDR1 and CDR2 sequences are MDHEN and SYDVKM. CDR3 region: CASTRDRANNEQFF. The DNA of the CDR3 is TGTGCCAGCACTCGGGACAGGGCGAACAATGAGCAGTTCTTC.

This rearrangement joins TRBV19 to TRBJ1-5; 7 bases match TRBD1. The V gene's germline CDR1 is LNHDA and CDR2 SQIVND (reference sequence). Trimming at V came to 7 bases and at J to 5 bases, leaving 5 bases not matched to a gene. The CDR3 runs 13 residues. The CDR3 loop is CASTTDRDQPQHF. The CDR3 DNA sequence: TGTGCCAGTACCACCGACAGGGATCAGCCCCAGCATTTT.

The CDR3 nucleotides read TGTGCCTGGACCTCGGGACATCCCGGCTACACCTTC. Translating it yields CAWTSGHPGYTF. V is TRBV30 and J is TRBJ1-2, with TRBD1 as a possible D gene (6 bases). Between the trimmed V and J ends, which lost 4 bases and 8 bases, there was a span of 14 bases. Germline V CDR1 and CDR2: GTSNPN, SVGIG (reference sequence). The CDR3 totals 12 residues.

This chain connects TRBV6-2 or TRBV6-3 to TRBJ2-2; TRBD2 agrees at 7 bases. Germline-derived CDR1 and CDR2 are MNHEY and SVGEGT. The CDR3 is 15 amino acids. Trimming removed 6 bases from V and 6 bases from J; junction bases left unmatched: 10. The CDR3 DNA reads TGTGCCAGCAGCACGGGAGGATTGGGGGCCGGGGAGCTGTTTTTT. Its protein product is CASSTGGLGAGELFF.

The chain recombines TRBV5-1 with TRBJ2-7; TRBD1 matches at 7 bases. This CDR3 is 14 amino acids long. V trimming: 2 bases; J trimming: 4 bases; junction bases outside the gene matches: 6. Germline CDR1 is SGHRS and CDR2 is YFSETQ. The CDR3 DNA is TGCGCCAGCAGCTTAGGACAGGCCGGGTACGAGCAGTACTTC. Encoded protein: CASSLGQAGYEQYF.

This CDR3 is CASSLGRTLSYEQYF. As DNA, the CDR3 is TGTGCCAGCAGCCTCGGGAGAACTCTCTCCTACGAGCAGTACTTC. The chain uses TRBV9 and TRBJ2-7; a weak D match, TRBD2 (6 bases). Germline V gives CDR1 SGDLS, CDR2 YYNGEE. The CDR3 covers 15 residues. With 4 bases removed from V and 0 bases from J, the gap between germline ends came to 14 bases. The full variable domain, with the rest looked up from reference TRBV9 and TRBJ2-7, is DSGVTQTPKHLITATGQRVTLRCSPRSGDLSVYWYQQSLDQGLQFLIQYYNGEERAKGNILERFSAQQFPDLHSELNLSSLELGDSALYFCASSLGRTLSYEQYFGPGTRLTVT.

V usage is TRBV29-1 and J usage is TRBJ1-2; 9 bases map to TRBD1. V lost 3 bases, J lost 7 bases, and 3 bases stayed unmatched. CDR3 size: 12 residues. Germline CDR1 and CDR2: SQVTM and ANQGSEA. This chain's CDR3 is CSVEDRGLGYTF. The DNA of the CDR3 is TGCAGCGTTGAGGACAGGGGTCTTGGCTACACCTTC.